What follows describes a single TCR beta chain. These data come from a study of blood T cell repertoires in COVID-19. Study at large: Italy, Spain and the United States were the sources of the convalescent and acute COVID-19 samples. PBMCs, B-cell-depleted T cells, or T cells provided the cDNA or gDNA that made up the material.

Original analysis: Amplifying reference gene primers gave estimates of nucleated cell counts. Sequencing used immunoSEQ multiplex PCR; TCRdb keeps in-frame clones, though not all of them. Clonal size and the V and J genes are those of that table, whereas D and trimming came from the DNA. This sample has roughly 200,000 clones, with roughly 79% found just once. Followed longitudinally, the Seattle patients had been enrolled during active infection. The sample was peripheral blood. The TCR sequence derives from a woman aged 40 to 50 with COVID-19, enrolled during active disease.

The CDR3 sequence: CASSLGGRATNEKLFF. The CDR3 DNA is TGTGCCAGCAGCTTGGGGGGCAGGGCAACTAATGAAAAACTGTTTTTT. The J gene is TRBJ1-4, the V gene TRBV5-6; D is perhaps TRBD1 (5 bases). The CDR3 is made up of 16 amino acids. Germline V gene sequence: CDR1 SGHDT, CDR2 YYEEEE. The V end was cut by 0 bases, the J end by 0 bases, with 9 bases between.